Listed here are 27 T cell receptor beta chains from one sample, sequenced in a study of T cells in tuberculosis. Cells were sorted from thawed PBMC rested overnight and stained with GMM-loaded CD1B tetramer, viability dye and anti-CD3. C32 glucose monomycolate from Rhodococcus equi was loaded onto the CD1B tetramers. The repertoire was sequenced with immunoSEQ multiplex PCR; TCRdb's copy has only in-frame clones and lacks some. The table has 50,000 or so clones, roughly 87% seen once; the top ten hold just over 20%. Sequencing was carried out using CD1b-GMM tetramer-negative cells sorted from PBMCs. The origin of the receptors is an adult woman with latent tuberculosis.

Only one count was recorded for this clone. J is TRBJ2-1 and V is TRBV4-1; D unclear. With 1 base removed from V and 0 bases from J, the gap between germline ends came to 10 bases. CDR3 length: 16 residues. CDR1 and CDR2 from the germline V gene are MGHRA and YSYEKL. As DNA, the CDR3 is TGCGCCAGCAGCCAAGTTGACATCCTCTCCTACAATGAGCAGTTCTTC. Translation gives CASSQVDILSYNEQFF.

The rearrangement joins TRBV30 to TRBJ1-5; 7 bases are shared with TRBD1. The trim removed 4 bases at V and 0 bases at J, leaving 15 bases unmatched. The CDR3 consists of 18 residues. CDR1 GTSNPN and CDR2 SVGIG come from the germline V gene (reference sequence). The CDR3 nucleotides are TGTGCCTGGACCCTACGCCGGGACAGCCCTTATAGCAATCAGCCCCAGCATTTT. It codes for CAWTLRRDSPYSNQPQHF.

This clone was counted between two and nine times. This chain links TRBV7-9 with TRBJ2-1; 8 bases are shared with TRBD2. Unmatched junction bases numbered 1, after V lost 1 base and J lost 5 bases. The CDR3 loop spans 14 amino acids. Germline lookup yields CDR1 SEHNR and CDR2 FQNEAQ (reference sequence). The CDR3 nucleotides read TGTGCCAGCAGCTTAGTAGCGGGAAACAATGAGCAGTTCTTC. This encodes CASSLVAGNNEQFF.

V gene TRBV27 combines with J gene TRBJ2-4; 9 positions match TRBD2. From germline, CDR1 is MNHEY and CDR2 SMNVEV (reference sequence). The J segment lost 0 bases and the V segment lost 3 bases, leaving 6 bases of the junction unmatched. There are 17 residues in the CDR3. The CDR3 sequence: CASSFSGSSLAKNIQYF. The DNA for the CDR3 is TGTGCCAGCAGTTTTAGCGGGAGTTCCCTAGCCAAAAACATTCAGTACTTC.

This chain links TRBV18 with TRBJ1-5; 12 bases agree with TRBD1. The V gene end was trimmed by 5 bases and the J gene end by 6 bases; junction bases not matched to a gene: 5. The CDR3 covers 15 residues. Germline V gives CDR1 KGHSH, CDR2 LQKENI. In DNA form, the CDR3 reads TGTGCCAGCTCAGGGGACAGGGGGCAGGGTCAGCCCCAGCATTTT. Translation gives CASSGDRGQGQPQHF.

The rearrangement links TRBV6-1 to TRBJ2-7, with no clear D. The CDR3 runs to 14 residues. The germline gives CDR1 MNHNS, CDR2 SASEGT. V was shortened by 7 bases and J by 0 bases, with 13 bases between the two germline ends. The CDR3 nucleotides read TGTGCCAGCACGCAACCGACTCCCTCCTACGAGCAGTACTTC. It encodes CASTQPTPSYEQYF.

This chain joins TRBV5-4 and TRBJ2-1; 8 bases align to TRBD1. The V gene's germline CDR1 is SGHNT and CDR2 YYREEE (reference sequence). The CDR3 spans 15 residues. V gave up 5 bases and J gave up 3 bases; unmatched junction bases: 7. The DNA for the CDR3 is TGTGCCAGCAGTGCCGGGACAGGAATCTACAATGAGCAGTTCTTC. Translating it yields CASSAGTGIYNEQFF.

The rearrangement links TRBV7-2 to TRBJ1-4; tentative D call: TRBD1 (6 bases). V lost 1 base and J 7 bases, leaving 10 bases between the germline ends. The germline gives CDR1 SGHTA, CDR2 FQGNSA. The CDR3 covers 14 residues. The CDR3 DNA follows: TGTGCCAGCAGCTTAGGGGGGCGCTTTGAAAAACTGTTTTTT. This encodes CASSLGGRFEKLFF.

This chain connects TRBV28 to TRBJ2-1; 8 positions match TRBD2. The V and J ends lost 4 bases and 8 bases, in that order; junction bases with no gene match: 10. This CDR3 is 15 amino acids long. The V gene's germline CDR1 is MDHEN and CDR2 SYDVKM. The CDR3 region has the DNA TGTGCCAGCAGTTCCCATAGCGGGAAGGGAGATGAGCAGTTCTTC. Protein product: CASSSHSGKGDEQFF. The full variable domain, with the rest looked up from reference TRBV28 and TRBJ2-1, is DVKVTQSSRYLVKRTGEKVFLECVQDMDHENMFWYRQDPGLGLRLIYFSYDVKMKEKGDIPEGYSVSREKKERFSLILESASTNQTSMYLCASSSHSGKGDEQFFGPGTRLTVL.

This chain uses TRBV30 with TRBJ1-4, with D uncertain. Germline V gives CDR1 GTSNPN, CDR2 SVGIG (reference sequence). Trimming took off 6 bases at V and 4 bases at J, with 18 bases between the two ends. The CDR3 runs to 15 residues. For the CDR3, the DNA is TGTGCCTGTCCAAAGAGGGCCATTGGTAATGAAAAACTGTTTTTT. Encoded protein: CACPKRAIGNEKLFF.

This clone was observed a few times. This chain connects TRBV2 to TRBJ2-1, with a tentative D call TRBD2 (5 bases). This CDR3 comprises 15 residues. V lost 3 bases and J lost 5, with 14 bases in between. Germline CDR1 and CDR2: SNHLY and FYNNEI. The CDR3 DNA follows: TGTGCCAGCAGTGACTCCCCCTGGCGGGACAATGAGCAGTTCTTC. Amino acid sequence: CASSDSPWRDNEQFF.

The V call is TRBV6-4, the J call TRBJ1-2; 12 bases align to TRBD1. Germline-derived CDR1 and CDR2 are MRHNA and SNTAGT. The CDR3 totals 14 residues. V lost 6 bases, J lost 7 bases, and 6 bases stayed unmatched. CDR3 in amino acids: CASSPGQGAFGYTF. CDR3 nucleotide sequence: TGTGCCAGCAGCCCGGGACAGGGGGCGTTTGGCTACACCTTC.

The chain has TRBV6-5 and TRBJ2-2; TRBD2 might be the D (5 bases). V lost 0 bases and J 5 bases, leaving 7 bases between the germline ends. The CDR3 totals 14 residues. The germline V gene has CDR1 MNHEY and CDR2 SVGAGI. The CDR3 sequence is CASSYSDSTGELFF. The CDR3 coding sequence is TGTGCCAGCAGTTACTCGGACTCAACCGGGGAGCTGTTTTTT.

V is TRBV4-3 and J is TRBJ2-5; maybe TRBD2 (5 bases). The CDR3 runs to 13 residues. CDR1 is LGHNA, CDR2 YSLEER, per germline. Trimming stripped 0 bases from V and 5 bases from J, with 7 bases between. DNA of the CDR3: TGCGCCAGCAGCCAAGATGGCGGGGAGACCCAGTACTTC. Translating it yields CASSQDGGETQYF.

This rearrangement joins TRBV10-3 to TRBJ2-3, with D possibly matching TRBD2 (5 bases). CDR1 is ENHRY, CDR2 SYGVKD, per germline. V dropped 2 bases and J dropped 5 bases, with 17 bases sitting between them. This CDR3 is built from 16 residues. The DNA for the CDR3 is TGTGCCATCAGTGAGACCAGACTTTCCGAGGGAGATACGCAGTATTTT. It translates to CAISETRLSEGDTQYF.

The V gene is TRBV5-1, the J gene TRBJ2-5, with 9 positions matching TRBD1. The DNA end is more similar to TRBJ2-7, so the J call may be wrong. The CDR3 runs to 14 residues. CDR1 is SGHRS and CDR2 is YFSETQ in the germline V gene. The CDR3 DNA reads TGCGCCAGCGGGAACAGGGGGCCCACCTACGAGCAGTACTTC. Its translation: CASGNRGPTYEQYF.

The chain uses TRBV30 and TRBJ1-1, with D possibly matching TRBD1 (5 bases). The germline CDR1 and CDR2 sequences are GTSNPN and SVGIG (reference sequence). The CDR3 loop spans 11 amino acids. Trimming cost V 7 bases and J 0 bases, with 6 bases left between them. This CDR3 reads CASRVNTEAFF. The CDR3 coding sequence is TGTGCCTCCAGGGTGAACACTGAAGCTTTCTTT. The full variable domain, with the rest looked up from reference TRBV30 and TRBJ1-1, is SQTIHQWPATLVQPVGSPLSLECTVEGTSNPNLYWYRQAAGRGLQLLFYSVGIGQISSEVPQNLSASRPQDRQFILSSKKLLLSDSGFYLCASRVNTEAFFGQGTRLTVV.

The rearrangement joins TRBV4-1 to TRBJ2-3; possibly TRBD1 for D (6 bases). CDR1 is MGHRA and CDR2 is YSYEKL in the germline V gene. The CDR3 totals 14 residues. Trimming took off 4 bases at V and 2 bases at J, with 10 bases between the two ends. CDR3 sequence reads: CASSPWDTTDTQYF. CDR3 nucleotide sequence: TGCGCCAGCAGCCCCTGGGACACCACAGATACGCAGTATTTT.

V and J are TRBV6-5 and TRBJ2-5; D gene unclear. This CDR3 is 13 amino acids long. Germline V CDR1 and CDR2: MNHEY, SVGAGI. Trimming removed 6 bases from V and 5 bases from J, with 13 bases in between. CDR3 in DNA: TGTGCCAGCAGGGCGCTAGTGGGTGAGACCCAGTACTTC. Protein: CASRALVGETQYF.

The chain is built from TRBV5-1 and TRBJ2-3; 15 nucleotides line up with TRBD2. Per germline, CDR1 SGHRS and CDR2 YFSETQ. CDR3 length: 19 amino acids. J gave up 3 bases and V 5 bases, and 13 bases lay outside the gene matches. CDR3 loop: CASSFGTSGRNFVTDTQYF. The CDR3 DNA sequence: TGCGCCAGCAGTTTCGGGACTAGCGGGAGGAATTTTGTGACAGATACGCAGTATTTT.

The CDR3 sequence is CASSLGAQWAYEQYF. The CDR3 DNA reads TGTGCCAGCAGTTTAGGGGCACAGTGGGCCTACGAGCAGTACTTC. The chain recombines TRBV28 with TRBJ2-7; TRBD1 is a possible D gene (5 bases). Trimming cost V 2 bases and J 2 bases, with 13 bases left between them. The germline gives CDR1 MDHEN, CDR2 SYDVKM. The CDR3 sequence is 15 residues long.

This clone was found once. The V call is TRBV6-5, the J call TRBJ2-7, with TRBD2 matching over 14 bases. The germline CDR1 and CDR2 sequences are MNHEY and SVGAGI. After removal of 5 bases from V and 6 bases from J, the junction contained 3 bases not matched to a gene. CDR3 length: 14 residues. The CDR3 region has the DNA TGTGCCAGCAGTCCGGGACTAGCGGGAGTCGAGCAGTACTTC. It specifies CASSPGLAGVEQYF.

The V gene is TRBV11-2, the J gene TRBJ1-3; D gene uncertain. The V end was cut by 1 base, the J end by 4 bases, with 20 bases between. The CDR3 runs 18 residues. Germline values: CDR1 SGHAT, CDR2 FQNNGV. CDR3 DNA sequence: TGTGCCAGCAGCTTAGGCGAGCACAGCGGCAAACCCGGAAACACCATATATTTT. It codes for CASSLGEHSGKPGNTIYF.

The chain couples TRBV27 to TRBJ2-7, with 10 bases fitting TRBD2. The V gene end was trimmed by 1 base and the J gene end by 4 bases; junction bases not matched to a gene: 7. Germline lookup yields CDR1 MNHEY and CDR2 SMNVEV (reference sequence). The CDR3 is 16 amino acids. CDR3 residues: CASSLYASGSMYEQYF. In DNA form, the CDR3 reads TGTGCCAGCAGTTTATATGCTAGCGGGAGTATGTACGAGCAGTACTTC.

There are a few counts of this clone. This chain connects TRBV5-6 to TRBJ1-2, with D tentatively TRBD1 (6 bases). CDR1 and CDR2 (germline): SGHDT, YYEEEE. The CDR3 covers 14 residues. Trimming removed 4 bases from V and 6 bases from J, with 16 bases in between. The CDR3 protein is CASSPQGNVNGYTF. The DNA for the CDR3 is TGTGCCAGCAGCCCCCAGGGGAACGTGAATGGCTACACCTTC.

On this clone: One end of the junction fails to match germline, which may point to a read error. This chain links TRBV6-4 with TRBJ2-3; no firm D call. The CDR3 totals 16 residues. From germline, CDR1 is MRHNA and CDR2 SNTAGT. The CDR3 nucleotides are TGTGCCAGCAGTCACTCGGCGGAAGGAGGCACAGATACGCAGTATTTT. It yields the protein CASSHSAEGGTDTQYF.

The V and J genes are TRBV15 and TRBJ2-7; perhaps TRBD2 as D (5 bases). Deletions cut 3 bases from V and 0 bases from J, with 9 bases between. The CDR3 consists of 14 residues. Germline V gene data show CDR1 as LNHNV and CDR2 as YYDKDF (reference sequence). The chain's CDR3 is CATSSFGVSYEQYF. The CDR3 DNA sequence: TGTGCCACCAGCAGTTTCGGGGTCTCCTACGAGCAGTACTTC.